Here is one T cell receptor beta chain with its context. Its antigen remains unknown. Using genomic DNA as the template, TCR beta VDJ and CDR3 profiling was carried out. One entry per CDR3 protein, called by TCRdb with MiXCR from the reads. In the table there are 180,000 or so distinct CDR3 sequences, 46% of which are singletons. The data belong to a study of CD8+CD57+ T cells in acquired aplastic anemia. Regarding the study as a whole: With respect to CD8+ Simpson's diversity, patients and controls did not differ significantly. Both patients and controls carried the same twenty-nine CD8+ CDR3 sequences.

Source material: sorted CD4+, CD8+, or CD8+CD57+ T cells (not recorded which) from PBMCs. The clonotype was recovered from a human donor in good health.

CDR3 in amino acids: CSARWTESYEQYF. The CDR3 bases are TGCAGTGCTAGATGGACAGAATCCTACGAGCAGTACTTC. This sequence joins TRBV20-1 and TRBJ2-7; the D gene is possibly TRBD1 (6 bases). CDR3 length equals 13 residues. The germline V gene encodes CDR1 DFQATT and CDR2 SNEGSKA (reference sequence). Trimming shortened V by 2 bases and J by 1 base, and 9 bases separated the two germline ends.